Presented here are 3 T cell receptor beta chains from one specimen sequenced in a study of radiotherapy plus CTLA-4 blockade in lung cancer. Libraries were prepared by immunoSEQ multiplex PCR; TCRdb keeps only in-frame clonotypes and omits some of them. The repertoire has around 78,000 clones, 60% to 85% of them found once; the top ten carry less than 4%. Here the sequenced sample was peripheral blood, taken from a patient treated with radiotherapy plus ipilimumab. The origin of the receptors is a human donor with non-small cell lung cancer who had a partial response to radiotherapy plus ipilimumab. Some clones in this sample may be carry-over from other donors' samples.

The genes are TRBV5-4 and TRBJ2-3; 7 bases are shared with TRBD2. Germline V lookup: CDR1 SGHNT, CDR2 YYREEE (reference sequence). V shed 0 bases, J shed 0 bases, and the junction held 4 bases outside the gene matches. CDR3 length equals 16 residues. The CDR3 here is CASSLGLADSTDTQYF. CDR3 bases: TGTGCCAGCAGCTTGGGCCTAGCGGACAGCACAGATACGCAGTATTTT. Combining the CDR3 with reference TRBV5-4 and TRBJ2-3 gives the whole variable domain ETGVTQSPTHLIKTRGQQVTLRCSSQSGHNTVSWYQQALGQGPQFIFQYYREEENGRGNFPPRFSGLQFPNYSSELNVNALELDDSALYLCASSLGLADSTDTQYFGPGTRLTVL.

The chain couples TRBV28 to TRBJ2-5; D ambiguous. Germline CDR1 and CDR2: MDHEN and SYDVKM. The CDR3 spans 13 residues. V was cut by 5 bases and J by 3 bases, with 10 bases left in between. In DNA, the CDR3 is TGTGCCAGCAGTATCGACTTCGAAGAGACCCAGTACTTC. As protein: CASSIDFEETQYF.

The V call is TRBV28, the J call TRBJ2-1; the match to TRBD1 covers 8 bases. With 6 bases clipped from V and 10 bases from J, the junction kept 8 bases outside the gene matches. This CDR3 comprises 13 residues. The germline gives CDR1 MDHEN, CDR2 SYDVKM. CDR3 DNA: TGTGCCAGCAGCCCCGGGACAGGTGTCGAGCAGTTCTTC. It codes for CASSPGTGVEQFF.